The next 11 T cell receptor beta chains were all read from a single sample in a study of control samples from healthy donors and cancer patients (dated by TCRdb to 2018 to 2021). The protocol used for the library was the immunoSEQ multiplex PCR assay. TCRdb limited this immuneACCESS table to in-frame rearrangements with V and J called. A share of clones is missing; checked studies link under half to unresolved V genes, and the rest is unexplained. The sample yields approximately 170,000 clones; roughly 88% were counted once. The top ten hold about 5.3% of the sample. Sequencing used blood. The receptor set was obtained from a woman under 40 in good health.

The chain has TRBV28 and TRBJ2-7; D ambiguous. V lost 4 bases and J lost 5, with 15 bases in between. Per germline, CDR1 MDHEN and CDR2 SYDVKM. This CDR3 is 14 amino acids long. CDR3 in DNA: TGTGCCAGCAGTTACATGGGCAGAGCCCACGAGCAGTACTTC. The encoded protein is CASSYMGRAHEQYF.

The genes are TRBV10-3 and TRBJ1-2, with 9 bases fitting TRBD1. The CDR3 is 14 amino acids. Germline V gives CDR1 ENHRY, CDR2 SYGVKD. J lost 4 bases, V lost 2 bases, and 2 bases had no gene match. CDR3 nucleotides: TGTGCCATCAGTGAGAAGGACAGGGGCTATGGCTACACCTTC. Translating gives CAISEKDRGYGYTF.

This clone came up once. The chain links TRBV4-2 to TRBJ1-5; 7 bases fit TRBD1. CDR1 LGHNA and CDR2 YNFKEQ come from the germline V gene. V was clipped by 1 base and J by 1 base; unmatched bases: 7. The CDR3 consists of 17 residues. The CDR3 nucleotides are TGTGCCAGCAGCCAAGCAAAACAGGGGAGGAGCAATCAGCCCCAGCATTTT. Translating gives CASSQAKQGRSNQPQHF.

The DNA for the CDR3 is TGTGCCAGCAGCCAAGATCATGCGGAGACCCAGTACTTC. Residues: CASSQDHAETQYF. This chain connects TRBV4-2 to TRBJ2-5; D is undetermined. Looked up from germline, CDR1 is LGHNA and CDR2 is YNFKEQ. The CDR3 is 13 residues long. The V end lost 0 bases, the J end lost 5 bases, and 7 bases lay between the germline ends.

The gene calls are TRBV10-3 and TRBJ1-2; the D gene is possibly TRBD1 (5 bases). CDR1 is ENHRY and CDR2 is SYGVKD in the germline V gene. The CDR3 is 17 amino acids. Trimming left V 0 bases short and J 0 bases short, with 14 bases between. This chain's CDR3 is CAISESPGPNPNYGYTF. The CDR3 DNA sequence: TGTGCCATCAGTGAGTCCCCAGGGCCGAACCCTAACTATGGCTACACCTTC.

The chain combines TRBV5-1 with TRBJ2-1; 7 nucleotides align to TRBD1. CDR3 length: 15 amino acids. Germline CDR1 is SGHRS and CDR2 is YFSETQ. Germline trimming cut 2 bases from V and 5 bases from J; bases unmatched to any gene: 7. CDR3 sequence reads: CASSFADRAHNEQFF. The CDR3 DNA sequence: TGCGCCAGCAGCTTTGCCGACAGGGCTCACAATGAGCAGTTCTTC.

This clone was seen a single time. J is TRBJ1-2 and V is TRBV5-1; D possibly corresponds to TRBD1 (5 bases). The CDR3 runs 15 residues. Trimming stripped 0 bases from V and 6 bases from J, with 15 bases between. The germline CDR1 and CDR2 sequences are SGHRS and YFSETQ. CDR3 sequence: CASSLAGTAADGYTF. CDR3 nucleotides: TGCGCCAGCAGCTTGGCTGGGACTGCTGCTGATGGCTACACCTTC.

This sequence joins TRBV5-1 and TRBJ1-1; no definite D call. The germline V and J ends were trimmed by 0 bases and 1 base, with 10 bases remaining between them. Germline CDR1 SGHRS, CDR2 YFSETQ. The CDR3 has 15 amino acids. In nucleotides, the CDR3 is TGCGCCAGCAGCTTGGAGGGCAGGCAGAACACTGAAGCTTTCTTT. Protein: CASSLEGRQNTEAFF.

The chain recombines TRBV7-9 with TRBJ1-1; 9 bases agree with TRBD1. The CDR3 sequence is 14 residues long. V was pared by 5 bases and J by 7 bases, with 8 bases of the junction left unmatched. The germline gives CDR1 SEHNR, CDR2 FQNEAQ (reference sequence). The CDR3 DNA is TGTGCCAGCAGCCTCCCCGGGACAGGGTTTGAAGCTTTCTTT. Translation gives CASSLPGTGFEAFF.

The genes are TRBV7-9 and TRBJ1-5; unclear D gene. The CDR3 is 14 residues long. Germline V CDR1 and CDR2: SEHNR, FQNEAQ (reference sequence). Trimming left V 3 bases short and J 2 bases short, with 8 bases between. The chain's CDR3 is CASSLGLGNQPQHF. The CDR3 coding sequence is TGTGCCAGCAGCTTGGGATTGGGCAATCAGCCCCAGCATTTT.

V and J are TRBV7-8 and TRBJ2-3; a weak D match, TRBD1 (5 bases). The CDR3 consists of 13 residues. The germline CDR1 and CDR2 sequences are SGHVS and FQNEAQ. V was cut by 5 bases and J by 6 bases, with 12 bases left in between. The CDR3 DNA is TGTGCCAGCAGCCCCCCCAGGGCGGATACGCAGTATTTT. Amino acids: CASSPPRADTQYF.